These T cell receptor beta chains were read from a single sample in a study of cytomegalovirus exposure and HLA in healthy donors. TCRdb's table, derived via immunoSEQ multiplex PCR, lists solely in-frame clones and lacks some. The table includes 300,000 to 450,000 clones, 70% to 90% detected once. Sequencing used PBMCs. The source of these receptors is a woman aged 18 to 35 in good health and CMV-seronegative. Each CDR3 is given with its conserved first and last residue. A D gene is named only where the DNA matches it firmly. Expanded clones are given a class, and other clones once, few, many or no size at all.

-,-,TRBV28,TRBJ2-7,TGTGCCAGCAGTTTGTCGGGGGTCTTCTACGAGCAGTACTTC,CASSLSGVFYEQYF
-,-,TRBV4-1,TRBJ1-5,TGCGCCAGCAGCCAAGAGAATGGCAGCAATCAGCCCCAGCATTTT,CASSQENGSNQPQHF
-,-,TRBV2,TRBJ1-5,TGTGCCAGCAGTGTGGTACTCCCTAGCAATCAGCCCCAGCATTTT,CASSVVLPSNQPQHF
-,-,TRBV30,TRBJ1-2,TGTGCCTGGAGTGGGTCGACACCTTCCTCCCTCTATGGCTACACCTTC,CAWSGSTPSSLYGYTF
-,TRBD1,TRBV7-9,TRBJ1-5,TGTGCCAGCAGCCTTGACAGGGGATTTCAGCCCCAGCATTTT,CASSLDRGFQPQHF
-,TRBD1,TRBV27,TRBJ2-2,TGTGCCAGCACGGTACAGGGGGCAACCGGGGAGCTGTTTTTT,CASTVQGATGELFF
-,TRBD2,TRBV6-1,TRBJ2-7,TGTGCCAGCGGGGCGGGGGGAGGACTCTACGAGCAGTACTTC,CASGAGGGLYEQYF
-,TRBD1,TRBV7-6,TRBJ2-7,TGTGCCAGCAGCCTCGGGACAGGGGGATTTAGCTACGAGCAGTACTTC,CASSLGTGGFSYEQYF
-,-,TRBV6-6,TRBJ1-1,TGTGCCAGCAGATCACCCCCAGGGGCGAGGTTAACTGAAGCTTTCTTT,CASRSPPGARLTEAFF
-,-,TRBV5-1,TRBJ2-1,TGCGCCAGCAGCTTGGCCAGGGCAAATCAGTTCTTC,CASSLARANQFF
-,-,TRBV13,TRBJ1-1,TGTGCCAGCAGCTTAGAGAGGACACCGAGCCCCACTGAAGCTTTCTTT,CASSLERTPSPTEAFF
-,TRBD2,TRBV7-8,TRBJ2-1,TGTGCCAGCAGCTCCGGCGGGAGGAGCTCCTACAATGAGCAGTTCTTC,CASSSGGRSSYNEQFF
once,-,TRBV6-5,TRBJ1-1,TGTGCCAGCAGTTACAATAGTTACAGGGACACTGAAGCTTTCTTT,CASSYNSYRDTEAFF
-,TRBD2,TRBV4-1,TRBJ2-5,TGCGCCAGCAGCCAAGATTCCCTAGCGGGGGCAGGAGAGACCCAGTACTTC,CASSQDSLAGAGETQYF
-,-,TRBV2,TRBJ1-2,TGTGCCAGCAGACTCGTGAGTTACACCTTC,CASRLVSYTF
-,-,TRBV7-2,TRBJ2-5,TGTGCCAGCCGGGAGTCTTCTGCGGGGACCCAGTACTTC,CASRESSAGTQYF
-,TRBD2,TRBV7-9,TRBJ2-6,TGTGCCAGCAGCCTCCTAGCGGCTGGGGCCAACGTCCTGACTTTC,CASSLLAAGANVLTF